What follows are 10 T cell receptor beta chains derived from one specimen sequenced in a study of T cell repertoires in cytomegalovirus infection (dated by TCRdb to the late 2010s). The listed sequencing device is Illumina HiSeq 1500. TCRdb itself trimmed the public reads at Q25 with fastp, ran MiXCR and retained productive beta chains. Rows with one shared CDR3 protein collapse into an entry with the most common genes and DNA. The sample records 300,000 to 400,000 distinct CDR3 sequences, less than 20% of which are singletons. The ten largest clones add up to under 9% of the sample. Sequenced material: PBMCs. These receptor sequences come from a human donor in good health (CMV status not recorded). Some clones in this sample may be carry-over from other donors' samples.

At least ten counts were recorded for this clonotype. The chain has TRBV11-1 and TRBJ2-5; TRBD2 matches 12 bases. The CDR3 has 15 amino acids. The J segment lost 7 bases and the V segment lost 5 bases, leaving 8 bases of the junction unmatched. Germline V lookup: CDR1 SGHAT, CDR2 FQDESV (reference sequence). Written as DNA, the CDR3 is TGTGCCAGCAGCACCAGGACTAGCGGGGCATCGACCCAGTACTTC. Translation: CASSTRTSGASTQYF.

In this sample, this clonotype turned up once. The gene calls are TRBV5-4 and TRBJ2-3; maybe TRBD2 (6 bases). The CDR3 runs 15 residues. Germline CDR1 SGHNT, CDR2 YYREEE (reference sequence). Trimming shortened V by 4 bases and J by 6 bases, and 18 bases separated the two germline ends. CDR3 protein: CASSLPRGAGDTQYF. CDR3 sequence (DNA): TGTGCCAGCAGCCTGCCGCGGGGTGCGGGGGATACGCAGTATTTT.

There are a few counts of this clonotype. The J gene is TRBJ2-7, the V gene TRBV7-9; D gene ambiguous. The V gene lost 4 bases and the J gene lost 4 bases, with 17 bases spanning the gap. CDR3 length: 15 residues. Germline values: CDR1 SEHNR, CDR2 FQNEAQ (reference sequence). CDR3 nucleotide sequence: TGTGCCAGCAGCTCTGCGATCCAGTCAGAGTACGAGCAGTACTTC. Amino acid sequence: CASSSAIQSEYEQYF.

This clonotype was recorded many times. The V call is TRBV7-9, the J call TRBJ2-7; D might be TRBD1 or TRBD2, each matching 7 bases. This CDR3 contains 15 residues. V lost 0 bases and J lost 6, with 15 bases in between. Per the germline V gene, CDR1 is SEHNR and CDR2 is FQNEAQ (reference sequence). The CDR3 nucleotides are TGTGCCAGCAGCTTAGCGCAGGGGGGGCGGTCCGAGCAGTACTTC. Translated: CASSLAQGGRSEQYF.

The rearrangement links TRBV20-1 to TRBJ1-5, with TRBD1 as a possible D gene (5 bases). The length of the CDR3 is 13 residues. Germline-derived CDR1 and CDR2 are DFQATT and SNEGSKA (reference sequence). The V gene lost 3 bases and the J gene lost 6 bases, with 12 bases spanning the gap. This CDR3 is CSARRGRIQPQHF. The CDR3 DNA reads as TGCAGTGCTAGGAGGGGAAGGATTCAGCCCCAGCATTTT.

The table lists this clonotype with many counts. This chain links TRBV7-9 with TRBJ2-7; TRBD2 matches at 8 bases. The germline CDR1 and CDR2 sequences are SEHNR and FQNEAQ (reference sequence). Trimming removed 1 base from V and 3 bases from J; junction bases left unmatched: 11. There are 17 residues in the CDR3. CDR3 in amino acids: CASSLEGGGTSGYEQYF. The CDR3 bases are TGTGCCAGCAGCTTAGAAGGGGGGGGTACTAGCGGCTACGAGCAGTACTTC.

The J gene is TRBJ1-4, the V gene TRBV29-1; 7 bases map to TRBD1. This CDR3 is 14 amino acids long. After removal of 8 bases from V and 7 bases from J, the junction contained 13 bases not matched to a gene. From germline, CDR1 is SQVTM and CDR2 ANQGSEA. CDR3 in amino acids: CSPQTGTAGEKLFF. Written as DNA, the CDR3 is TGCAGCCCCCAAACCGGGACAGCTGGTGAAAAACTGTTTTTT.

J is TRBJ2-2 and V is TRBV4-1; D may be TRBD1 (5 bases). Looked up from germline, CDR1 is MGHRA and CDR2 is YSYEKL. The CDR3 spans 14 residues. V lost 4 bases, J lost 5 bases, and 11 bases lay in between. The CDR3 spells CASSPRVVTGELFF. CDR3 sequence (DNA): TGCGCCAGCAGCCCCAGGGTGGTAACCGGGGAGCTGTTTTTT.

This rearrangement joins TRBV6-2 or TRBV6-3 to TRBJ2-3, with a weak D call TRBD2 (5 bases). CDR3 length: 15 residues. V gave up 2 bases and J gave up 2 bases, with 11 bases separating them. Germline values: CDR1 MNHEY, CDR2 SVGEGT. The chain's CDR3 is CASSYLGLPTDTQYF. DNA of the CDR3: TGTGCCAGCAGTTACCTCGGACTCCCCACAGATACGCAGTATTTT.

In this sample, this clonotype turned up a few times. This rearrangement joins TRBV5-1 to TRBJ2-5; 13 nucleotides match TRBD2. Trimming removed 4 bases from V and 9 bases from J; junction bases left unmatched: 9. CDR1 SGHRS and CDR2 YFSETQ come from the germline V gene. CDR3 length: 15 residues. The CDR3 DNA follows: TGCGCCAGCAGCGCGGGACTAGCGGGGAAGGTGGCCCAGTACTTC. Amino acid sequence: CASSAGLAGKVAQYF.